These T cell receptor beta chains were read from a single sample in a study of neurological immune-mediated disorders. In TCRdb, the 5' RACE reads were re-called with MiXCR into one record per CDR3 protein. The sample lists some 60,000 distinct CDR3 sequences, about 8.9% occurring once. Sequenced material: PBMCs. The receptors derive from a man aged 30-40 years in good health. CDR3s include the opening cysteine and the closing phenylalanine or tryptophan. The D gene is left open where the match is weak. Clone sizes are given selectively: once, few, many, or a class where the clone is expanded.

CDR3: CASSDQGETQYF
DNA: TGTGCCAGCAGCGATCAGGGGGAGACCCAGTACTTC
D: .
size: many
J: TRBJ2-5
V: TRBV6-5
length: 12

CDR3: CASSLASGSDTQYF
DNA: TGCGCCAGCAGCTTGGCTAGCGGATCAGATACGCAGTATTTT
D: TRBD2
size: .
J: TRBJ2-3
V: TRBV5-1
length: 14

CDR3: CAISTATSAQETQYF
DNA: TGCGCCATCAGCACCGCGACTAGCGCACAAGAGACCCAGTACTTC
D: TRBD2
size: .
J: TRBJ2-5
V: TRBV5-6
length: 15

CDR3: CSVVGGVTTGELFF
DNA: TGCAGCGTTGTCGGTGGGGTCACCACCGGGGAGCTGTTTTTT
D: .
size: many
J: TRBJ2-2
V: TRBV29-1
length: 14

CDR3: CATNPDRADNEQFF
DNA: TGTGCCACCAACCCGGACAGGGCTGACAATGAGCAGTTCTTC
D: TRBD1
size: many
J: TRBJ2-1
V: TRBV15
length: 14

CDR3: CASRQVTSYNEQFF
DNA: TGTGCCAGCAGACAGGTCACATCCTACAATGAGCAGTTCTTC
D: .
size: many
J: TRBJ2-1
V: TRBV6-2/TRBV6-3
length: 14

CDR3: CASSLSSGNEKLFF
DNA: TGTGCCAGCAGTTTATCATCCGGAAATGAAAAACTGTTTTTT
D: .
size: many
J: TRBJ1-4
V: TRBV28
length: 14

CDR3: CASSLKRGWDPQETQYF
DNA: TGCGCCAGCAGCTTGAAGCGGGGGTGGGACCCCCAAGAGACCCAGTACTTC
D: TRBD2
size: many
J: TRBJ2-5
V: TRBV5-1
length: 17

CDR3: CASSLGTGLAGNNEQFF
DNA: TGCGCCAGCAGCTTGGGGACAGGACTAGCGGGAAACAATGAGCAGTTCTTC
D: TRBD2
size: many
J: TRBJ2-1
V: TRBV5-1
length: 17

CDR3: CASSPGRDTEAFF
DNA: TGTGCCAGCTCACCAGGGCGCGACACTGAAGCTTTCTTT
D: .
size: many
J: TRBJ1-1
V: TRBV18
length: 13

CDR3: CASTRRGGARAPLHF
DNA: TGTGCCAGCACCCGGCGCGGGGGCGCGAGGGCACCCCTCCACTTT
D: .
size: many
J: TRBJ1-6
V: TRBV6-5
length: 15

CDR3: CASSLGIGELFF
DNA: TGCGCCAGCAGCTTGGGAATCGGGGAGCTGTTTTTT
D: .
size: many
J: TRBJ2-2
V: TRBV5-1
length: 12

CDR3: CSARDSPVDSPLHF
DNA: TGCAGTGCTAGAGATTCGCCGGTGGATTCACCCCTCCACTTT
D: .
size: many
J: TRBJ1-6
V: TRBV20-1
length: 14

CDR3: CASSLSVAGTDTQYF
DNA: TGTGCCAGCAGCTTAAGTGTAGCGGGCACAGATACGCAGTATTTT
D: .
size: many
J: TRBJ2-3
V: TRBV7-7
length: 15

CDR3: CSARTPGLAGGIVQFF
DNA: TGCAGTGCTAGAACGCCGGGACTAGCGGGAGGGATTGTGCAGTTCTTC
D: TRBD2
size: many
J: TRBJ2-1
V: TRBV20-1
length: 16

CDR3: CASSLKAGGPDTQYF
DNA: TGTGCCAGCAGCTTAAAAGCGGGAGGGCCAGATACGCAGTATTTT
D: TRBD2
size: many
J: TRBJ2-3
V: TRBV7-3
length: 15

CDR3: CASSFLQDPYEQYF
DNA: TGTGCCAGCAGCTTTCTACAGGACCCCTACGAGCAGTACTTC
D: .
size: few
J: TRBJ2-7
V: TRBV5-6
length: 14

CDR3: CASSGQSNYGYTF
DNA: TGTGCCAGCAGCGGACAGTCTAACTATGGCTACACCTTC
D: .
size: many
J: TRBJ1-2
V: TRBV9
length: 13

CDR3: CASSLWDTASTDTQYF
DNA: TGTGCCAGCAGCTTGTGGGACACGGCTAGCACAGATACGCAGTATTTT
D: .
size: many
J: TRBJ2-3
V: TRBV5-6
length: 16

CDR3: CASTSAVPGAEAFF
DNA: TGTGCCAGCACCTCGGCAGTACCCGGGGCTGAAGCTTTCTTT
D: .
size: many
J: TRBJ1-1
V: TRBV6-6
length: 14

CDR3: CASSVTGTGGEKLFF
DNA: TGTGCCAGCAGCGTAACCGGGACAGGGGGTGAAAAACTGTTTTTT
D: TRBD1
size: many
J: TRBJ1-4
V: TRBV7-3
length: 15

CDR3: CASSLMRTGFAEAFF
DNA: TGTGCCAGCAGTTTAATGAGGACAGGGTTTGCTGAAGCTTTCTTT
D: TRBD1
size: many
J: TRBJ1-1
V: TRBV28
length: 15

CDR3: CASSPSGGLDNEQFF
DNA: TGTGCCAGCAGTCCCTCTGGGGGACTGGACAATGAGCAGTTCTTC
D: .
size: .
J: TRBJ2-1
V: TRBV12-3/TRBV12-4
length: 15

CDR3: CANSKTGTSGETQYF
DNA: TGCGCCAACAGTAAGACCGGGACTAGCGGAGAGACCCAGTACTTC
D: TRBD2
size: .
J: TRBJ2-5
V: TRBV10-1
length: 15